This is a list of T cell receptor beta chains from one sample in a study of blood T cell repertoires in COVID-19. The table came from immunoSEQ multiplex PCR; TCRdb's copy has only in-frame clones and leaves some out. In the table there are over 200,000 clones, 85% to 90% of which are singletons. Sequenced material: PBMCs or T cells enriched from blood (not recorded which). The receptors shown here come from a man aged 18 to 30 who had recovered from COVID-19. CDR3s include the opening cysteine and the closing phenylalanine or tryptophan. Each record gives: V gene, J gene, CDR3 length, D gene, clone size, CDR3 DNA, CDR3 protein. The D gene is left open where the match is weak. Clone size is stated in some rows and not others, as once, few, many or a class when expanded.

v_gene: TRBV4-2; j_gene: TRBJ2-2; len: 18; d_gene: TRBD2; abundance: NA; CDR3nt: TGTGCCAGCAGCCAAGCCGGGACTAGCGGGAGGGGGGCCGGGGAGCTGTTTTTT; CDR3aa: CASSQAGTSGRGAGELFF
v_gene: TRBV5-1; j_gene: TRBJ2-5; len: 16; d_gene: TRBD2; abundance: NA; CDR3nt: TGCGCCAGCAGCCCAAGGGGGAGGACTAGCGCAGAGACCCAGTACTTC; CDR3aa: CASSPRGRTSAETQYF
v_gene: TRBV19; j_gene: TRBJ2-7; len: 16; d_gene: TRBD1; abundance: NA; CDR3nt: TGTGCCAGTAGTACAAAACCGGGACAGGGGGCGAGGGAGCAGTACTTC; CDR3aa: CASSTKPGQGAREQYF
v_gene: TRBV5-4; j_gene: TRBJ2-2; len: 16; d_gene: TRBD2; abundance: NA; CDR3nt: TGTGCCAGCAGCTTGGGGGGGACTATCAACACCGGGGAGCTGTTTTTT; CDR3aa: CASSLGGTINTGELFF
v_gene: TRBV5-1; j_gene: TRBJ1-5; len: 15; d_gene: NA; abundance: NA; CDR3nt: TGCGCCAGCAGCTTGGCGGGAGGGGACAATCAGCCCCAGCATTTT; CDR3aa: CASSLAGGDNQPQHF
v_gene: TRBV4-1; j_gene: TRBJ1-2; len: 12; d_gene: NA; abundance: NA; CDR3nt: TGCGCCAGCAGCCAAGCCTCCTATGGCTACACCTTC; CDR3aa: CASSQASYGYTF
v_gene: TRBV5-1; j_gene: TRBJ1-3; len: 16; d_gene: TRBD1; abundance: NA; CDR3nt: TGCGCCAGCAGCACCTCCGGACAGGGAATGGGAAACACCATATATTTT; CDR3aa: CASSTSGQGMGNTIYF
v_gene: TRBV2; j_gene: TRBJ2-1; len: 14; d_gene: NA; abundance: NA; CDR3nt: TGTGCCAGCGGGAGGAGGCTAGCGACCCAGGAGCAGTTCTTC; CDR3aa: CASGRRLATQEQFF
v_gene: TRBV2; j_gene: TRBJ1-5; len: 16; d_gene: TRBD1; abundance: once; CDR3nt: TGTGCCAGCAGCCAATCACAGGGGGCGGGCAATCAGCCCCAGCATTTT; CDR3aa: CASSQSQGAGNQPQHF
v_gene: TRBV5-3; j_gene: TRBJ1-5; len: 14; d_gene: TRBD1; abundance: NA; CDR3nt: TGTGCCAGAAGCTGGACAGGGTTCCGTCAGCCCCAGCATTTT; CDR3aa: CARSWTGFRQPQHF
v_gene: TRBV3-1/TRBV3-2; j_gene: TRBJ1-2; len: 13; d_gene: NA; abundance: NA; CDR3nt: TGTGCCAGCAGCCGCGAAGACAGCCAAGGCTACACCTTC; CDR3aa: CASSREDSQGYTF
v_gene: TRBV9; j_gene: TRBJ2-3; len: 15; d_gene: NA; abundance: once; CDR3nt: TGTGCCAGCAGCGGCCGGGGTAGCGGCACAGATACGCAGTATTTT; CDR3aa: CASSGRGSGTDTQYF
v_gene: TRBV7-9; j_gene: TRBJ2-3; len: 14; d_gene: NA; abundance: NA; CDR3nt: TGTGCCAGCAGCTCGACGACAGCCACAGATACGCAGTATTTT; CDR3aa: CASSSTTATDTQYF
v_gene: TRBV19; j_gene: TRBJ1-2; len: 12; d_gene: NA; abundance: NA; CDR3nt: TGTGCCAGTAGTATTTCGGGGTATGGCTACACCTTC; CDR3aa: CASSISGYGYTF
v_gene: TRBV6-6; j_gene: TRBJ1-2; len: 12; d_gene: NA; abundance: NA; CDR3nt: TGTGCCAGCAGTCCGACAGGAAATGGCTACACCTTC; CDR3aa: CASSPTGNGYTF
v_gene: TRBV5-1; j_gene: TRBJ2-1; len: 15; d_gene: TRBD2; abundance: NA; CDR3nt: TGCGCCAGCAGCCTCCTAGCGGGGGCCGGGAATGAGCAGTTCTTC; CDR3aa: CASSLLAGAGNEQFF
v_gene: TRBV5-1; j_gene: TRBJ2-7; len: 16; d_gene: NA; abundance: NA; CDR3nt: TGCGCCAGCAGCTCAAACCCGGCAGGGGTTCAGCACGAGCAGTACTTC; CDR3aa: CASSSNPAGVQHEQYF
v_gene: TRBV6-5; j_gene: TRBJ1-2; len: 16; d_gene: TRBD1; abundance: NA; CDR3nt: TGTGCCAGCAGTTATCGCCGGACAGGGGGCGGGTATGGCTACACCTTC; CDR3aa: CASSYRRTGGGYGYTF
v_gene: TRBV4-1; j_gene: TRBJ2-2; len: 17; d_gene: NA; abundance: NA; CDR3nt: TGCGCCAGCAGCCAAGATCAAACAGGGGGGGGTACCGGGGAGCTGTTTTTT; CDR3aa: CASSQDQTGGGTGELFF
v_gene: TRBV5-1; j_gene: TRBJ2-3; len: 16; d_gene: TRBD2; abundance: NA; CDR3nt: TGCGCCAGCAGCCTTCAGACTAGCGCTCCCACAGATACGCAGTATTTT; CDR3aa: CASSLQTSAPTDTQYF
v_gene: TRBV19; j_gene: TRBJ2-2; len: 15; d_gene: TRBD2; abundance: NA; CDR3nt: TGTGCCAGTAGCCCCCTAGGGGAGGGCACCGGGGAGCTGTTTTTT; CDR3aa: CASSPLGEGTGELFF
v_gene: TRBV5-1; j_gene: TRBJ1-3; len: 14; d_gene: NA; abundance: NA; CDR3nt: TGCGCCAGCAGCTTGAGGGCAGGGGGAAACACCATATATTTT; CDR3aa: CASSLRAGGNTIYF
v_gene: TRBV24-1; j_gene: TRBJ2-5; len: 12; d_gene: NA; abundance: NA; CDR3nt: TGTGCCACCAGTGATTTTCGGGAGACCCAGTACTTC; CDR3aa: CATSDFRETQYF
v_gene: TRBV18; j_gene: TRBJ1-1; len: 14; d_gene: NA; abundance: few; CDR3nt: TGTGCCAGCTCACCAGTGACAGCGAACACTGAAGCTTTCTTT; CDR3aa: CASSPVTANTEAFF
v_gene: TRBV20-1; j_gene: TRBJ2-7; len: 13; d_gene: TRBD2; abundance: NA; CDR3nt: TGCAGTGCTAGTCGAGCGGGAGATCGAAAGCAGTACTTC; CDR3aa: CSASRAGDRKQYF
v_gene: TRBV30; j_gene: TRBJ1-1; len: 10; d_gene: NA; abundance: NA; CDR3nt: TGTGCCTGTGAGTACACTGAAGCTTTCTTT; CDR3aa: CACEYTEAFF
v_gene: TRBV7-9; j_gene: TRBJ2-1; len: 12; d_gene: NA; abundance: NA; CDR3nt: TGTGCCAGCAGCTACCGGTACAATGAGCAGTTCTTC; CDR3aa: CASSYRYNEQFF
v_gene: TRBV4-2; j_gene: TRBJ1-1; len: 15; d_gene: NA; abundance: NA; CDR3nt: TGTGCCAGCAGCCAAGATCGGCAGGGCGAGCCTGAAGCTTTCTTT; CDR3aa: CASSQDRQGEPEAFF
v_gene: TRBV30; j_gene: TRBJ1-1; len: 12; d_gene: NA; abundance: NA; CDR3nt: TGTGCCTGGCATTATGGCAACACTGAAGCTTTCTTT; CDR3aa: CAWHYGNTEAFF
v_gene: TRBV4-2; j_gene: TRBJ2-7; len: 16; d_gene: TRBD2; abundance: once; CDR3nt: TGTGCCAGCAGCCAAGCTCCGGCGCGGGAGGGGTACGAGCAGTACTTC; CDR3aa: CASSQAPAREGYEQYF
v_gene: TRBV2; j_gene: TRBJ2-5; len: 12; d_gene: TRBD1; abundance: NA; CDR3nt: TGTGCCAGCAGTGGATCTACGGGACAGGAGTACTTC; CDR3aa: CASSGSTGQEYF
v_gene: TRBV20-1; j_gene: TRBJ2-7; len: 12; d_gene: TRBD1; abundance: NA; CDR3nt: TGCAGTGCTAGTCCACAGGGGGGCGAGCAGTACTTC; CDR3aa: CSASPQGGEQYF
v_gene: TRBV5-1; j_gene: TRBJ2-1; len: 15; d_gene: NA; abundance: NA; CDR3nt: TGCGCCAGCAGCTTGGCCCTGGGGGGCTACAATGAGCAGTTCTTC; CDR3aa: CASSLALGGYNEQFF
v_gene: TRBV19; j_gene: TRBJ1-6; len: 16; d_gene: NA; abundance: NA; CDR3nt: TGTGCCAGTAGTCCCATTGGGACACAAAAGAATTCACCCCTCCACTTT; CDR3aa: CASSPIGTQKNSPLHF
v_gene: TRBV3-1/TRBV3-2; j_gene: TRBJ2-2; len: 17; d_gene: NA; abundance: once; CDR3nt: TGTGCCAGCAGCCAAGTCGGAGCGGGCGCGAACACCGGGGAGCTGTTTTTT; CDR3aa: CASSQVGAGANTGELFF
v_gene: TRBV10-3; j_gene: TRBJ2-3; len: 13; d_gene: NA; abundance: once; CDR3nt: TGTGCCATCCTCGGCGGGAAGTCAGATACGCAGTATTTT; CDR3aa: CAILGGKSDTQYF
v_gene: TRBV4-1; j_gene: TRBJ2-1; len: 14; d_gene: TRBD2; abundance: NA; CDR3nt: TGCGCCAGCAGCCAACCGGGACTAGCATATGAGCAGTTCTTC; CDR3aa: CASSQPGLAYEQFF
v_gene: TRBV2; j_gene: TRBJ2-7; len: 13; d_gene: NA; abundance: NA; CDR3nt: TGTGCCAGCACCCAGGGATTTCCCTACGAGCAGTACTTC; CDR3aa: CASTQGFPYEQYF
v_gene: TRBV10-1; j_gene: TRBJ2-6; len: 20; d_gene: NA; abundance: NA; CDR3nt: TGCGCCAGCAGTGAAGATCTTAGACTAGGGATCCCCTCTGGGGCCAACGTCCTGACTTTC; CDR3aa: CASSEDLRLGIPSGANVLTF
v_gene: TRBV6-1; j_gene: TRBJ2-2; len: 15; d_gene: TRBD1; abundance: NA; CDR3nt: TGTGCCAGCAGTGAAGACAGGGGGCGGACCGGGGAGCTGTTTTTT; CDR3aa: CASSEDRGRTGELFF
v_gene: TRBV6-5; j_gene: TRBJ1-3; len: 14; d_gene: NA; abundance: NA; CDR3nt: TGTGCCAGCAGTCGGGTCCTCTCTGGAAACACCATATATTTT; CDR3aa: CASSRVLSGNTIYF
v_gene: TRBV13; j_gene: TRBJ2-7; len: 16; d_gene: TRBD2; abundance: NA; CDR3nt: TGTGCCAGCAGCTCCACGACTAGCGGGAGAATGCACGAGCAGTACTTC; CDR3aa: CASSSTTSGRMHEQYF
v_gene: TRBV28; j_gene: TRBJ2-5; len: 14; d_gene: TRBD1; abundance: NA; CDR3nt: TGTGCCAGCAGTCTACCGGGACAGCAAGAGACCCAGTACTTC; CDR3aa: CASSLPGQQETQYF
v_gene: TRBV28; j_gene: TRBJ1-5; len: 13; d_gene: NA; abundance: NA; CDR3nt: TGTGCCAGCAGTTTACCCCCAGGTCGGACCCAGCATTTT; CDR3aa: CASSLPPGRTQHF